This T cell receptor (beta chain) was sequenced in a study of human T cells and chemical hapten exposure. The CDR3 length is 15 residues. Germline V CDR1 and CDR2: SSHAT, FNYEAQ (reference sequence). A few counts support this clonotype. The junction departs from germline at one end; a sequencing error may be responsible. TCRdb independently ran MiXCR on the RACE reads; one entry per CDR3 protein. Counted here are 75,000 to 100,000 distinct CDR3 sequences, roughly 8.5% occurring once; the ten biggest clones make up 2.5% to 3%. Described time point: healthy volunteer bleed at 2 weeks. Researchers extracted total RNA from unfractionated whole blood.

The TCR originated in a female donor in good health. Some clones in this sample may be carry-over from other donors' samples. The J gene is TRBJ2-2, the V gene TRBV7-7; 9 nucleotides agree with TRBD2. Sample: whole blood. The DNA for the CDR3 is TGTGCTAGCAGCCCCGGGACTAGCTGGGCCGGGGAGCTGTTTTTT. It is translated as CASSPGTSWAGELFF.